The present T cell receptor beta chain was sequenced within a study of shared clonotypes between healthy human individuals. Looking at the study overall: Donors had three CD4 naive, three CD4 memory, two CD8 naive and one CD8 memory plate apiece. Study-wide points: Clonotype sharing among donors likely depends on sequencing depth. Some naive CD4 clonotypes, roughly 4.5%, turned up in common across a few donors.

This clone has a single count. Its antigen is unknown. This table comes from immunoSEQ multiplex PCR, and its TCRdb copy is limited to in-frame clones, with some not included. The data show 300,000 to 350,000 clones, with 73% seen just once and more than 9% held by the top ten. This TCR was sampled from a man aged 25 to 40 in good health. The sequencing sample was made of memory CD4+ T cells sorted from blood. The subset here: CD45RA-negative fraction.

Here the CDR3 DNA reads TGTGCCAGCTCCTCACTAGCGGGAGGCTTCAATGAGCAGTTCTTC. Translation: CASSSLAGGFNEQFF. The V gene is TRBV18, the J gene TRBJ2-1; 12 bases are shared with TRBD2. The trim removed 6 bases at V and 6 bases at J, leaving 6 bases unmatched. This CDR3 spans 15 amino acids. The germline V gene has CDR1 KGHSH and CDR2 LQKENI.